Each of the 21 T cell receptor beta chains below was sequenced from the same sample in a study of human CD4 T cells and Enterobacteriaceae. Generated by immunoSEQ multiplex PCR, the TCRdb table keeps only in-frame clones and is missing some. This table has 25,000 to 30,000 clones, 70% to 90% appearing once. Sorting took every CD4+ cell except CD45RA+CCR7+CD95- naive cells, reaching over 98% purity. The sample consisted of memory CD4+ T cells from blood. These receptors originate from a human donor in good health.

This sequence joins TRBV19 and TRBJ2-7; D possibly matches TRBD1 or TRBD2 (5 bases each). Trimming shortened V by 7 bases and J by 2 bases, and 12 bases separated the two germline ends. Germline V gives CDR1 LNHDA, CDR2 SQIVND (reference sequence). The CDR3 has 13 residues. The CDR3 DNA reads TGTGCCAGTACGGGTCGGGGCACCTACGAGCAGTACTTC. Translating gives CASTGRGTYEQYF. Complete variable domain (other parts from reference TRBV19 and TRBJ2-7): DGGITQSPKYLFRKEGQNVTLSCEQNLNHDAMYWYRQDPGQGLRLIYYSQIVNDFQKGDIAEGYSVSREKKESFPLTVTSAQKNPTAFYLCASTGRGTYEQYFGPGTRLTVT.

This clone was counted a single time. This chain uses TRBV5-1 with TRBJ1-1, with 8 positions matching TRBD1. The V segment lost 4 bases and the J segment 6 bases; nucleotides outside the gene matches: 14. The germline gives CDR1 SGHRS, CDR2 YFSETQ. The CDR3 is 16 residues long. CDR3 sequence reads: CASSPRTGRVSAEAFF. The CDR3 DNA reads TGCGCCAGCAGCCCCCGGACAGGGCGTGTTTCTGCTGAAGCTTTCTTT.

The gene calls are TRBV2 and TRBJ1-5, with 12 bases matching TRBD1. CDR3 length: 15 residues. Germline CDR1 and CDR2: SNHLY and FYNNEI. Trimming at V came to 7 bases and at J to 7 bases, leaving 8 bases not matched to a gene. The CDR3 here is CASNGGTGGLQPQHF. CDR3 DNA sequence: TGTGCCAGCAACGGAGGGACAGGGGGCTTGCAGCCCCAGCATTTT. Full variable domain (outside the CDR3, taken from reference TRBV2 and TRBJ1-5): EPEVTQTPSHQVTQMGQEVILRCVPISNHLYFYWYRQILGQKVEFLVSFYNNEISEKSEIFDDQFSVERPDGSNFTLKIRSTKLEDSAMYFCASNGGTGGLQPQHFGDGTRLSIL.

This clone was seen once. V and J are TRBV28 and TRBJ2-7, with TRBD1 as a possible D gene (5 bases). The CDR3 is 14 residues long. The ends were cut back, 6 bases at V and 2 bases at J, with 14 bases in the middle. Germline V CDR1 and CDR2: MDHEN, SYDVKM. CDR3: CASRYRQGPYEQYF. DNA for the CDR3: TGTGCCAGCAGGTATCGTCAGGGTCCCTACGAGCAGTACTTC.

This clone was seen once. The same CDR3 can be traced to other DNA sequences in this sample. The chain employs TRBV11-3 and TRBJ1-4, with 9 bases lining up with TRBD1. With V trimmed by 6 bases and J by 5 bases, 4 bases remained unmatched. This CDR3 has 14 amino acids. Germline assignment: CDR1 SGHNT and CDR2 YENEEA. CDR3 bases: TGTGCCAGCAGTTCCGGACAGGGGAATGAAAAACTGTTTTTT. Protein sequence: CASSSGQGNEKLFF.

The chain employs TRBV30 and TRBJ2-3, with unresolved D. Germline V gives CDR1 GTSNPN, CDR2 SVGIG (reference sequence). V was shortened by 0 bases and J by 6 bases, with 7 bases between the two germline ends. This CDR3 contains 12 residues. The DNA of the CDR3 is TGTGCCTGGAGTGTTCCACCCGATACGCAGTATTTT. Encoded protein: CAWSVPPDTQYF.

This chain connects TRBV29-1 to TRBJ1-5; no firm D call. Germline V gene lookup returns CDR1 SQVTM and CDR2 ANQGSEA. V lost 5 bases and J 7 bases, leaving 12 bases between the germline ends. The CDR3 sequence is 12 residues long. This CDR3 is CSVFDPGQPQHF. Written as DNA, the CDR3 is TGCAGCGTTTTCGACCCGGGGCAGCCCCAGCATTTT.

V gene TRBV4-1 combines with J gene TRBJ1-5; D unresolved. This CDR3 is 15 amino acids long. CDR1 and CDR2 (germline): MGHRA, YSYEKL. Trimming cost V 5 bases and J 2 bases, with 13 bases left between them. The CDR3 is CASSAGSLGNQPQHF. For the CDR3, the DNA is TGCGCCAGCAGCGCTGGGTCATTGGGCAATCAGCCCCAGCATTTT.

The V and J genes are TRBV18 and TRBJ1-1, with D perhaps matching TRBD1 (5 bases). The CDR3 loop spans 16 amino acids. The germline V and J ends were trimmed by 2 bases and 5 bases, with 18 bases remaining between them. Germline V gene lookup returns CDR1 KGHSH and CDR2 LQKENI. The DNA for the CDR3 is TGTGCCAGCTCACCAGAGGCTAGCGGGGCGAGAACTGAAGCTTTCTTT. Its protein is CASSPEASGARTEAFF.

The genes are TRBV2 and TRBJ2-1; the D is unclear. V lost 6 bases and J 4 bases, leaving 16 bases between the germline ends. CDR1 and CDR2 (germline): SNHLY, FYNNEI. The CDR3 totals 15 residues. The CDR3, as DNA: TGTGCCAGCAGCGGGCGACCAGGACGATACAATGAGCAGTTCTTC. This gives the protein CASSGRPGRYNEQFF.

The chain joins TRBV28 to TRBJ2-4; TRBD1 aligns across 12 bases. The CDR3 loop spans 17 amino acids. V gave up 7 bases and J gave up 0 bases; unmatched junction bases: 7. Germline V gene data show CDR1 as MDHEN and CDR2 as SYDVKM. Here the CDR3 reads CASTPPGQGAAKNIQYF. The CDR3 DNA sequence: TGTGCCAGCACCCCCCCGGGACAGGGGGCAGCCAAAAACATTCAGTACTTC.

This rearrangement joins TRBV6-6 to TRBJ2-7, with 9 bases aligning to TRBD1. The V gene end was trimmed by 2 bases and the J gene end by 6 bases; junction bases not matched to a gene: 8. The CDR3 covers 15 residues. Per germline, CDR1 MNHNY and CDR2 SVGAGI (reference sequence). CDR3 in amino acids: CASSYAGTGSSEQYF. The CDR3 bases are TGTGCCAGCAGTTACGCCGGGACAGGGTCCAGCGAGCAGTACTTC.

CDR3 nucleotide sequence: TGTGCCAGCTCAACGTACCAAGAGACCCAGTACTTC. Protein sequence: CASSTYQETQYF. J is TRBJ2-5 and V is TRBV18, with D hard to call. Germline loops: CDR1 KGHSH, CDR2 LQKENI. The CDR3 length is 12 residues. The ends were cut back, 5 bases at V and 0 bases at J, with 4 bases in the middle. Combining the CDR3 with reference TRBV18 and TRBJ2-5 gives the whole variable domain NAGVMQNPRHLVRRRGQEARLRCSPMKGHSHVYWYRQLPEEGLKFMVYLQKENIIDESGMPKERFSAEFPKEGPSILRIQQVVRGDSAAYFCASSTYQETQYFGPGTRLLVL.

This rearrangement joins TRBV2 to TRBJ2-7, with D uncertain. The CDR3 is 14 amino acids. Trimming cost V 6 bases and J 2 bases, with 14 bases left between them. The V gene's germline CDR1 is SNHLY and CDR2 FYNNEI. In DNA form, the CDR3 reads TGTGCCAGCAGGGTTGGAACGGCAGCCTACGAGCAGTACTTC. Translating it yields CASRVGTAAYEQYF. The full variable domain, completed using reference TRBV2 and TRBJ2-7, is EPEVTQTPSHQVTQMGQEVILRCVPISNHLYFYWYRQILGQKVEFLVSFYNNEISEKSEIFDDQFSVERPDGSNFTLKIRSTKLEDSAMYFCASRVGTAAYEQYFGPGTRLTVT.

The rearrangement uses TRBV7-2 and TRBJ2-1; D not resolved. Trimming took 1 base from V and 5 from J, leaving 6 bases between them. The CDR3 covers 13 residues. Per the germline V gene, CDR1 is SGHTA and CDR2 is FQGNSA. In nucleotides, the CDR3 is TGTGCCAGCAGCTTAGGGCCCAACAATGAGCAGTTCTTC. Residues: CASSLGPNNEQFF.

This clone is a singleton in its sample. The rearrangement links TRBV19 to TRBJ1-1; D unresolved. Germline CDR1 is LNHDA and CDR2 is SQIVND (reference sequence). CDR3 size: 13 residues. V dropped 6 bases and J dropped 1 base, with 9 bases sitting between them. CDR3 nucleotide sequence: TGTGCCAGTAGCCCCCGGGAGAACACTGAAGCTTTCTTT. Translating it yields CASSPRENTEAFF. Full variable domain (remainder filled in from reference TRBV19 and TRBJ1-1): DGGITQSPKYLFRKEGQNVTLSCEQNLNHDAMYWYRQDPGQGLRLIYYSQIVNDFQKGDIAEGYSVSREKKESFPLTVTSAQKNPTAFYLCASSPRENTEAFFGQGTRLTVV.

This chain links TRBV4-1 with TRBJ2-4; the D is unclear. The germline V gene encodes CDR1 MGHRA and CDR2 YSYEKL. CDR3 length equals 16 residues. Trimming took off 1 base at V and 5 bases at J, with 15 bases between the two ends. CDR3 nucleotide sequence: TGCGCCAGCAGCCAAGGAACCGGCACACGGGAAAACATTCAGTACTTC. Translated, it gives CASSQGTGTRENIQYF.

The chain combines TRBV27 with TRBJ2-1; 7 positions match TRBD2. Germline V CDR1 and CDR2: MNHEY, SMNVEV (reference sequence). Trimming at V came to 9 bases and at J to 0 bases, leaving 8 bases not matched to a gene. This CDR3 has 15 residues. In DNA, the CDR3 is TGTGCCAGTCGGATAAGCGGGATCTCCTACAATGAGCAGTTCTTC. Translation: CASRISGISYNEQFF.

This clone has just one count. V is TRBV7-9 and J is TRBJ2-5, with 9 positions matching TRBD1. V lost 5 bases to trimming and J lost 6 bases; unmatched junction nucleotides: 10. In germline, CDR1 is SEHNR, CDR2 FQNEAQ (reference sequence). The CDR3 consists of 15 residues. The CDR3 DNA sequence: TGTGCCAGCAGCACCACAGGGGGCGCTTTCCAGACCCAGTACTTC. Amino acid sequence: CASSTTGGAFQTQYF.

The chain combines TRBV6-5 with TRBJ1-2, with D possibly TRBD1 on 5 matching bases. The germline V gene has CDR1 MNHEY and CDR2 SVGAGI. The V end was cut by 6 bases, the J end by 4 bases, with 18 bases between. This CDR3 contains 15 residues. DNA of the CDR3: TGTGCCAGCAGAGACCAGGGATCGGAGGGCTATGGCTACACCTTC. Translated, it gives CASRDQGSEGYGYTF.

The CDR3 spells CASSERGPDTQYF. CDR3 nucleotide sequence: TGCGCCAGCAGTGAGAGGGGTCCAGATACGCAGTATTTT. The chain carries TRBV10-1 and TRBJ2-3; TRBD1 might be the D (5 bases). CDR3 length: 13 amino acids. Germline CDR1 WNHNN, CDR2 SYGVQD (reference sequence). V lost 2 bases and J 4 bases, leaving 7 bases between the germline ends.